The 30 T cell receptor beta chains below were found in one sample sequenced in a study of beta chain features in type 1 diabetes listed by TCRdb under 2018. Receptors were amplified or captured by the immunoSEQ multiplex PCR assay. The entire isolated RNA was reverse transcribed using the High Capacity cDNA Reverse Transcription Kit, and thus expressed TCRB transcripts were sequenced. Not all clones reach the TCRdb copy of this immuneACCESS table, which keeps in-frame sequences only. Checked studies attribute under half of the gap to unresolved V genes and leave the rest unexplained. The sample table holds some 270,000 clones, of which about 8% were seen once. Together, the top ten hold approximately 1% of the sample. The sequenced sample was central memory CD4+ T cells from blood. The receptors derive from a woman aged 18 to 35 in good health.

This clone was detected only a few times. Germline is not matched at one junction end, which may reflect a read error. The chain uses TRBV4-1 and TRBJ1-6, with a weak D call TRBD1 (6 bases). The V gene's germline CDR1 is MGHRA and CDR2 YSYEKL. This CDR3 spans 16 amino acids. This CDR3 is CASSQAWTAENSPLHF. The CDR3 coding sequence is TGTGCCAGCAGCCAAGCGTGGACAGCGGAAAATTCACCCCTCCACTTT.

The chain uses TRBV27 and TRBJ2-7; 8 positions agree with TRBD2. The ends lost 9 bases at V and 0 bases at J; junction bases unmatched: 25. The CDR3 consists of 20 residues. CDR1 is MNHEY, CDR2 SMNVEV, per germline (reference sequence). CDR3 coding DNA: TGTGCCAGACGGGACACCGTGGGGGTGTATCCTAGCGGGCCCTCCTACGAGCAGTACTTC. Protein product: CARRDTVGVYPSGPSYEQYF.

This clone was counted only a few times. The same CDR3 can be traced to other DNA sequences in this sample. CDR3 nucleotides: TGTGCCAGCAGTCTCGGCACTGAAGCTTTCTTT. Translated: CASSLGTEAFF. The V call is TRBV28, the J call TRBJ1-1; no firm D call. The CDR3 totals 11 residues. Trimming took off 5 bases at V and 4 bases at J, with 5 bases between the two ends. Germline assignment: CDR1 MDHEN and CDR2 SYDVKM.

This clone occurred many times. The rearrangement uses TRBV27 and TRBJ1-6, with D unclear. Germline CDR1 MNHEY, CDR2 SMNVEV (reference sequence). CDR3 size: 13 residues. Between the trimmed V and J ends, which lost 6 bases and 6 bases, there was a span of 9 bases. The CDR3 bases are TGTGCCAGCAGACGTACACGTAATTCACCCCTCCACTTT. This codes for CASRRTRNSPLHF.

This chain uses TRBV7-3 with TRBJ1-2; maybe TRBD1 (5 bases). The V end lost 1 base, the J end lost 1 base, and 10 bases lay between the germline ends. The CDR3 sequence is 15 residues long. From germline, CDR1 is SGHTA and CDR2 FQGTGA. CDR3 DNA: TGTGCCAGCAGCTTAAAGACAGTCAGTAACTATGGCTACACCTTC. It encodes CASSLKTVSNYGYTF.

This clone was seen more than once but under ten times. The J gene is TRBJ2-5, the V gene TRBV7-2; D gene unclear. Trimming removed 4 bases at V and 1 base at J, with 7 bases between. The CDR3 loop spans 13 amino acids. The germline V gene has CDR1 SGHTA and CDR2 FQGNSA. The CDR3 nucleotides read TGTGCCAGCAGCTCGACGATCCAAGAGACCCAGTACTTC. Encoded protein: CASSSTIQETQYF.

This clone has a handful of counts. The V call is TRBV11-2, the J call TRBJ2-5; the D is unclear. Germline CDR1 SGHAT, CDR2 FQNNGV. The CDR3 has 14 residues. V was shortened by 2 bases and J by 2 bases, with 9 bases between the two germline ends. CDR3 residues: CASSLMPGQETQYF. The DNA of the CDR3 is TGTGCCAGCAGCTTAATGCCAGGACAAGAGACCCAGTACTTC.

This clone was detected only a few times. This chain connects TRBV19 to TRBJ1-1; D gene uncertain. The CDR3 sequence is 14 residues long. CDR1 LNHDA and CDR2 SQIVND come from the germline V gene (reference sequence). V was pared by 1 base and J by 1 base, with 7 bases between. The CDR3 DNA reads as TGTGCCAGTAGTATAGGATACGGGAACACTGAAGCTTTCTTT. Residues: CASSIGYGNTEAFF. Using reference TRBV19 and TRBJ1-1 for the parts outside the CDR3, the full variable domain is DGGITQSPKYLFRKEGQNVTLSCEQNLNHDAMYWYRQDPGQGLRLIYYSQIVNDFQKGDIAEGYSVSREKKESFPLTVTSAQKNPTAFYLCASSIGYGNTEAFFGQGTRLTVV.

There are many counts of this clone. The V call is TRBV5-4, the J call TRBJ1-6, with TRBD1 matching 9 bases. Germline V gene lookup returns CDR1 SGHNT and CDR2 YYREEE (reference sequence). V trimming: 4 bases; J trimming: 7 bases; junction bases outside the gene matches: 9. This CDR3 is 16 amino acids long. In DNA, the CDR3 is TGTGCCAGCAGCCGTTCCCGGGACAGGGACAATTCACCCCTCCACTTT. Its translation is CASSRSRDRDNSPLHF.

The gene calls are TRBV7-3 and TRBJ2-1; weak D call: TRBD2 (5 bases). Trimming took 1 base from V and 8 from J, leaving 15 bases between them. The CDR3 is 15 residues long. In germline, CDR1 is SGHTA, CDR2 FQGTGA. The CDR3 region has the DNA TGTGCCAGCAGCTTAAACGGGGTGGGGTCCCATGAGCAGTTCTTC. Translating gives CASSLNGVGSHEQFF. Full variable domain (remainder filled in from reference TRBV7-3 and TRBJ2-1): GAGVSQTPSNKVTEKGKYVELRCDPISGHTALYWYRQSLGQGPEFLIYFQGTGAADDSGLPNDRFFAVRPEGSVSTLKIQRTERGDSAVYLCASSLNGVGSHEQFFGPGTRLTVL.

This clone has a handful of counts. The germline gene is not matched at one end of the junction; a read error may be the cause. The chain joins TRBV10-3 to TRBJ2-3; D assignment may be TRBD1 or TRBD2 (7 bases each). Germline V gene sequence: CDR1 ENHRY, CDR2 SYGVKD. CDR3 length: 16 residues. The CDR3 sequence: CAISAGRGGGGDKQYF. For the CDR3, the DNA is TGTGCCATCAGTGCCGGGCGGGGAGGGGGCGGCGATAAGCAGTATTTT.

In this sample, this clone turned up a few times. The J gene is TRBJ1-2, the V gene TRBV5-1; no reliable D call. V was pared by 0 bases and J by 7 bases, with 7 bases between. Germline CDR1 and CDR2: SGHRS and YFSETQ. This CDR3 contains 12 residues. DNA of the CDR3: TGCGCCAGCAGCTTGGAGCGTCTTGGCTACACCTTC. Encoded protein: CASSLERLGYTF.

This clone was seen more than once but under ten times. This rearrangement joins TRBV10-3 to TRBJ2-1; the D gene is possibly TRBD1 (6 bases). The CDR3 runs to 13 residues. The V gene lost 4 bases and the J gene lost 7 bases, with 11 bases spanning the gap. From germline, CDR1 is ENHRY and CDR2 SYGVKD. The DNA of the CDR3 is TGTGCCATCAGTGTAAGGGACACTAATGAGCAGTTCTTC. As protein: CAISVRDTNEQFF.

The V call is TRBV6-1, the J call TRBJ2-1; D is unclear. Trimming shortened V by 6 bases and J by 4 bases, and 13 bases separated the two germline ends. The germline gives CDR1 MNHNS, CDR2 SASEGT. CDR3 length: 14 amino acids. CDR3 sequence: CASRPPQNYNEQFF. In DNA, the CDR3 is TGTGCCAGCAGACCACCTCAAAATTACAATGAGCAGTTCTTC.

This chain uses TRBV19 with TRBJ1-1, with D possibly matching TRBD1 (6 bases). Trimming stripped 4 bases from V and 1 base from J, with 13 bases between. CDR1 and CDR2 (germline): LNHDA, SQIVND (reference sequence). There are 15 residues in the CDR3. CDR3 in DNA: TGTGCCAGTAGTAGACGTAGACAGGCGAACACTGAAGCTTTCTTT. Its protein product is CASSRRRQANTEAFF.

This clone has a count of ten or more. The V call is TRBV6-1, the J call TRBJ2-7, with D hard to call. The CDR3 is made up of 11 amino acids. Deletions cut 4 bases from V and 6 bases from J, with 7 bases between. The germline CDR1 and CDR2 sequences are MNHNS and SASEGT. In nucleotides, the CDR3 is TGTGCCAGCAGTGTCGCGGTCGAGCAGTACTTC. Its protein product is CASSVAVEQYF.

This clone was picked up a small number of times. The J gene is TRBJ1-2, the V gene TRBV7-8; the D is unclear. CDR1 is SGHVS, CDR2 FQNEAQ, per germline. CDR3 length: 13 residues. V dropped 2 bases and J dropped 8 bases, with 12 bases sitting between them. The CDR3 coding sequence is TGTGCCAGCAGCTTAAGTCAGTCTCTGGGCTACACCTTC. Its translation is CASSLSQSLGYTF.

The chain recombines TRBV5-4 with TRBJ2-5; 8 bases map to TRBD1. This CDR3 contains 13 residues. Per the germline V gene, CDR1 is SGHNT and CDR2 is YYREEE (reference sequence). The V gene end was trimmed by 0 bases and the J gene end by 5 bases; junction bases not matched to a gene: 0. This CDR3 reads CASSLGTGETQYF. The CDR3, as DNA: TGTGCCAGCAGCTTGGGGACAGGGGAGACCCAGTACTTC.

Only a few counts were recorded for this clone. The chain has TRBV7-2 and TRBJ2-5; weak D call: TRBD2 (5 bases). Germline loops: CDR1 SGHTA, CDR2 FQGNSA. Trimming removed 3 bases from V and 5 bases from J, with 13 bases in between. The CDR3 sequence is 14 residues long. The CDR3 bases are TGTGCCAGCAGCTTCGTTGGGAGTTCGGAGACCCAGTACTTC. Translation: CASSFVGSSETQYF.

This clone was detected a few times. V and J are TRBV6-5 and TRBJ2-7; 11 bases are a match to TRBD1. The germline CDR1 and CDR2 sequences are MNHEY and SVGAGI. The CDR3 sequence is 13 residues long. V lost 6 bases, J lost 6 bases, and 4 bases stayed unmatched. CDR3: CASSFGTGGEQYV. CDR3 in DNA: TGTGCCAGCAGCTTTGGGACAGGGGGCGAGCAGTACGTC.

The chain recombines TRBV6-6 with TRBJ1-4; D is uncertain. The V end lost 6 bases, the J end lost 5 bases, and 16 bases lay between the germline ends. Germline V gives CDR1 MNHNY, CDR2 SVGAGI (reference sequence). The CDR3 has 15 residues. The CDR3 region has the DNA TGTGCCAGCAGCCCTTTTGGCGGGAGAAATGAAAAACTGTTTTTT. The encoded protein is CASSPFGGRNEKLFF.

There are a few counts of this clone. V usage is TRBV2 and J usage is TRBJ1-3; D remains unclear. This CDR3 has 14 amino acids. Trimming removed 5 bases at V and 0 bases at J, with 8 bases between. The germline V gene encodes CDR1 SNHLY and CDR2 FYNNEI. CDR3 DNA: TGTGCCAGCAGTTCAAGGGACTCTGGAAACACCATATATTTT. This gives the protein CASSSRDSGNTIYF.

There are a few counts of this clone. The rearrangement links TRBV19 to TRBJ1-2; possibly TRBD1 for D (5 bases). Germline V gene data show CDR1 as LNHDA and CDR2 as SQIVND (reference sequence). The CDR3 extends over 13 amino acids. V was cut by 7 bases and J by 8 bases, with 17 bases left in between. Here the CDR3 reads CASTGRQLWGYTF. Written as DNA, the CDR3 is TGTGCCAGTACCGGCCGACAGCTCTGGGGCTACACCTTC.

The V gene is TRBV6-1, the J gene TRBJ1-4; a weak D match, TRBD1 (5 bases). Germline loops: CDR1 MNHNS, CDR2 SASEGT. CDR3 length equals 14 residues. The V end lost 6 bases, the J end lost 4 bases, and 12 bases lay between the germline ends. The CDR3 sequence is CASSAGHNNEKLFF. CDR3 nucleotide sequence: TGTGCCAGCAGCGCTGGACACAATAATGAAAAACTGTTTTTT.

The table lists this clone with a few counts. A read error is the likely source, as a far larger clone sits one nucleotide away. The sample holds other DNA sequences that translate to the same CDR3. The rearrangement uses TRBV5-4 and TRBJ1-5; D is unclear. Trimming removed 4 bases from V and 4 bases from J, with 15 bases in between. CDR3 length: 15 residues. Germline lookup yields CDR1 SGHNT and CDR2 YYREEE (reference sequence). The CDR3 DNA reads TGTGCCAGCAGCCTCAGTACCCAAGGGAATCAGCCCCAGCATTTT. Amino acid sequence: CASSLSTQGNQPQHF.

This clone was seen more than once but under ten times. The chain has TRBV23-1 and TRBJ1-1; unclear D gene. TRBV23-1 has ORF status, its function being uncertain. The CDR3 spans 15 residues. The V and J ends lost 6 bases and 2 bases respectively, with 16 bases between them. The CDR3 here is CASSQVAGANTEAFF. For the CDR3, the DNA is TGCGCCAGCAGCCAAGTGGCAGGTGCCAACACTGAAGCTTTCTTT.

This sequence joins TRBV7-2 and TRBJ1-5; 7 bases fit TRBD1. With V trimmed by 4 bases and J by 0 bases, 3 bases remained unmatched. Germline V gene data show CDR1 as SGHTA and CDR2 as FQGNSA. This CDR3 contains 15 residues. CDR3 sequence reads: CASSSQGYSNQPQHF. Written as DNA, the CDR3 is TGTGCCAGCAGCTCACAGGGGTATAGCAATCAGCCCCAGCATTTT.

The sample holds many counts of this clone. This chain uses TRBV15 with TRBJ2-7; D ambiguous. From germline, CDR1 is LNHNV and CDR2 YYDKDF (reference sequence). With 2 bases removed from V and 3 bases from J, the gap between germline ends came to 2 bases. This CDR3 has 11 amino acids. This chain's CDR3 is CATSRSYEQYV. Written as DNA, the CDR3 is TGTGCCACCAGCAGAAGCTACGAGCAGTACGTC.

In regard to this clone: This same CDR3 is encoded by further DNA sequences in the sample. The gene calls are TRBV6-6 and TRBJ2-7; TRBD2 might be the D (5 bases). This CDR3 is 15 amino acids long. Germline assignment: CDR1 MNHNY and CDR2 SVGAGI (reference sequence). Between the trimmed V and J ends, which lost 0 bases and 4 bases, there was a span of 13 bases. CDR3: CASSYSERSSYEQYF. In DNA, the CDR3 is TGTGCCAGCAGTTACTCCGAGCGGAGCTCATACGAGCAGTACTTC.

The chain couples TRBV5-4 to TRBJ2-1, with D perhaps matching TRBD2 (5 bases). CDR1 and CDR2 from the germline V gene are SGHNT and YYREEE (reference sequence). CDR3 length: 16 amino acids. V was pared by 0 bases and J by 7 bases, with 17 bases between. The CDR3 is CASSLAPMSGQNEQFF. In DNA, the CDR3 is TGTGCCAGCAGCTTGGCCCCCATGAGCGGCCAAAATGAGCAGTTCTTC.